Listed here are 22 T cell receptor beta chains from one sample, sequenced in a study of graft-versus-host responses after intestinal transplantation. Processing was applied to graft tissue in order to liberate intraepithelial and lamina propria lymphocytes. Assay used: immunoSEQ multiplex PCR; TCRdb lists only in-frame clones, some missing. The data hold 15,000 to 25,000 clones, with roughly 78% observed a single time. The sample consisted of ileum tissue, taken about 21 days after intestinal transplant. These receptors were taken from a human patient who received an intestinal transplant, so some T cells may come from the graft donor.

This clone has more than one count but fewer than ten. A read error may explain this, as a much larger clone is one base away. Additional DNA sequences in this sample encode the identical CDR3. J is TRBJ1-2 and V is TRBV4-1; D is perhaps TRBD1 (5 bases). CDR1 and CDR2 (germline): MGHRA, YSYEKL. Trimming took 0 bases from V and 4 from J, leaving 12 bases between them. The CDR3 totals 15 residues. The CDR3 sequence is CASSQEDVGGYGYTF. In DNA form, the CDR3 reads TGCGCCAGCAGCCAAGAAGATGTGGGGGGCTATGGCTACACCTTC.

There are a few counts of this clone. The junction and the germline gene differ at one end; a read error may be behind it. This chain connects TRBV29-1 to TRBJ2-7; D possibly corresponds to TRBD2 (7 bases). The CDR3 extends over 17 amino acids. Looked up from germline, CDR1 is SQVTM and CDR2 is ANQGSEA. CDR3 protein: CRVEGWVGGGSWDEQYF. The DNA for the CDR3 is TGCAGGGTTGAAGGATGGGTCGGGGGCGGGAGCTGGGACGAGCAGTACTTC.

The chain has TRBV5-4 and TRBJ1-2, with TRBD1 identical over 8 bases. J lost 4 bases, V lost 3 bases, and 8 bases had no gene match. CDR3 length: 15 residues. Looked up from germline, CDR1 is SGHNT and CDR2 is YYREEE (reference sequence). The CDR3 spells CASSSGQGIIYGYTF. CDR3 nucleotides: TGTGCCAGCAGCTCCGGACAGGGTATCATCTATGGCTACACCTTC.

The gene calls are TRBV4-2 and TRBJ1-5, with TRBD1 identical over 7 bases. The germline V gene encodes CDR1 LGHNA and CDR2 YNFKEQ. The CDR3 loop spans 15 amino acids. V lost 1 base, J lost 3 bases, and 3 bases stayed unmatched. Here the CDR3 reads CASSQADRDNQPQHF. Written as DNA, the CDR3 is TGTGCCAGCAGCCAAGCAGACAGGGACAATCAGCCCCAGCATTTT.

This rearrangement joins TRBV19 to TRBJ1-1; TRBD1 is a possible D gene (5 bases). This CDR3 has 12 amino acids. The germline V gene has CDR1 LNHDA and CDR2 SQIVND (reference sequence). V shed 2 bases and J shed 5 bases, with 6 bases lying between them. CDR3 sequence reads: CASSIRGTEAFF. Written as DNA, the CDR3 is TGTGCCAGTAGTATAAGGGGAACTGAAGCTTTCTTT.

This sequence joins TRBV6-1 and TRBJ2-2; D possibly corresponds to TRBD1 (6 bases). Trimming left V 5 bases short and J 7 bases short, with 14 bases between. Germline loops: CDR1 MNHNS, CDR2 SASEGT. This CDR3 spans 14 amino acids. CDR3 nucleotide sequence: TGTGCCAGCAGTAGAAACAGGGTGATCGGGGAGCTGTTTTTT. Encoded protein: CASSRNRVIGELFF.

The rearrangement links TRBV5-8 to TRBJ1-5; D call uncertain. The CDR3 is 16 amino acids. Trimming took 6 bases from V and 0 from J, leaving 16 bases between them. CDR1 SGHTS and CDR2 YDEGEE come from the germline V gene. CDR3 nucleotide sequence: TGTGCCAGCATCCTCACGCCGGGAGATAGCAATCAGCCCCAGCATTTT. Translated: CASILTPGDSNQPQHF.

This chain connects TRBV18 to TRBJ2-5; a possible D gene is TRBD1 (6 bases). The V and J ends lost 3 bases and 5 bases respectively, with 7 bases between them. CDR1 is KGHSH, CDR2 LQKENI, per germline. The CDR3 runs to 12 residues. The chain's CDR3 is CASSPTGETQYF. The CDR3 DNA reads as TGTGCCAGCTCACCTACAGGGGAGACCCAGTACTTC. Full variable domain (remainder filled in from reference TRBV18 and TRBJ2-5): NAGVMQNPRHLVRRRGQEARLRCSPMKGHSHVYWYRQLPEEGLKFMVYLQKENIIDESGMPKERFSAEFPKEGPSILRIQQVVRGDSAAYFCASSPTGETQYFGPGTRLLVL.

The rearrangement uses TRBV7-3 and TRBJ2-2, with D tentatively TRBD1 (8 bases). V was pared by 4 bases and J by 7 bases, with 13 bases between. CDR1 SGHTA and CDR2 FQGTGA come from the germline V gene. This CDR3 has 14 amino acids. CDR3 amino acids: CASSSTGGGGELFF. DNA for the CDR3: TGTGCCAGCAGCTCCACAGGGGGGGGCGGGGAGCTGTTTTTT.

The CDR3 DNA reads as TGTGCCAGCAGCTTTCCGGGGGAGGCCTACGAGCAGTACTTC. Its translation is CASSFPGEAYEQYF. The chain carries TRBV5-8 and TRBJ2-7; TRBD2 might be the D (6 bases). There are 14 residues in the CDR3. V lost 2 bases, J lost 2 bases, and 11 bases lay in between. In germline, CDR1 is SGHTS, CDR2 YDEGEE.

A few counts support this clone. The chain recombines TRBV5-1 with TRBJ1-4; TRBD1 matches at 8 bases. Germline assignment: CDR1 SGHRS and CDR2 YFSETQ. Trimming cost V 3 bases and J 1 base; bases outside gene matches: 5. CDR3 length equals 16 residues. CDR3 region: CASSYGQGVTNEKLFF. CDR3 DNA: TGCGCCAGCAGCTACGGACAGGGAGTAACTAATGAAAAACTGTTTTTT. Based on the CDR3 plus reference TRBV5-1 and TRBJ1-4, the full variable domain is KAGVTQTPRYLIKTRGQQVTLSCSPISGHRSVSWYQQTPGQGLQFLFEYFSETQRNKGNFPGRFSGRQFSNSRSEMNVSTLELGDSALYLCASSYGQGVTNEKLFFGSGTQLSVL.

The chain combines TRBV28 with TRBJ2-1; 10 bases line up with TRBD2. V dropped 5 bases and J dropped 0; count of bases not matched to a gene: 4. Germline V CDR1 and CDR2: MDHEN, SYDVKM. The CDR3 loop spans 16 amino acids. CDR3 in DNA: TGTGCCAGCAGTCCAGCGGGAGGGCTCTCCTACAATGAGCAGTTCTTC. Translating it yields CASSPAGGLSYNEQFF.

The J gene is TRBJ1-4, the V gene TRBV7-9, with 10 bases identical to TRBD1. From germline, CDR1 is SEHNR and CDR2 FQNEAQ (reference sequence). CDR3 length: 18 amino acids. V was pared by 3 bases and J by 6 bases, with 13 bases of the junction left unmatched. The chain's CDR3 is CASSFNRDRGFRDEKLFF. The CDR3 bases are TGTGCCAGCAGCTTTAACCGGGACAGGGGCTTCCGTGATGAAAAACTGTTTTTT.

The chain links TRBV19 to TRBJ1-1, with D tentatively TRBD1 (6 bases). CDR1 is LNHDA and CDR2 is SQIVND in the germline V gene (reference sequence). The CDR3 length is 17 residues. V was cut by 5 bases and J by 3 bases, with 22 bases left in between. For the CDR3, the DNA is TGTGCCAGTAGTCCAACAGGGTTGGCGATATATGACACTGAAGCTTTCTTT. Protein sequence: CASSPTGLAIYDTEAFF. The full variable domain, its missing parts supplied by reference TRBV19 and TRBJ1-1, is DGGITQSPKYLFRKEGQNVTLSCEQNLNHDAMYWYRQDPGQGLRLIYYSQIVNDFQKGDIAEGYSVSREKKESFPLTVTSAQKNPTAFYLCASSPTGLAIYDTEAFFGQGTRLTVV.

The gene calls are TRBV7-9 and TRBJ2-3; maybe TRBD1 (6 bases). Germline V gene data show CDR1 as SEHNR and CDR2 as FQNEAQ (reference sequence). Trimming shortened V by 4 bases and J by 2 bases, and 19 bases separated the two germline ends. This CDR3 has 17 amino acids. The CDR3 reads CASSSPFRGTYTDTQYF. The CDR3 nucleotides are TGTGCCAGCAGCTCTCCCTTTAGGGGGACATACACAGATACGCAGTATTTT.

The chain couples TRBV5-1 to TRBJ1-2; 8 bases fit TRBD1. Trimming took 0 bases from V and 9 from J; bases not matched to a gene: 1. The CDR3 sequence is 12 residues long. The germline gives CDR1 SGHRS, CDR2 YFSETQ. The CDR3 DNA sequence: TGCGCCAGCAGCTTGGGACAGGGGCGCTACACCTTC. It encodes CASSLGQGRYTF.

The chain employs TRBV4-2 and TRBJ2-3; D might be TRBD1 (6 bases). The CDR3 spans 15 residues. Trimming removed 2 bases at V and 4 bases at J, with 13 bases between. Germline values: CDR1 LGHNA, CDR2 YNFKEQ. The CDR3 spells CASSQSGVRSDTQYF. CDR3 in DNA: TGTGCCAGCAGCCAATCAGGGGTGAGATCAGATACGCAGTATTTT.

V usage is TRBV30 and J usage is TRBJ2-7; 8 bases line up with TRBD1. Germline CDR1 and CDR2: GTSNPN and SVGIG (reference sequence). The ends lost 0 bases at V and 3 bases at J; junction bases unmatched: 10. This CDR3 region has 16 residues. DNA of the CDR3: TGTGCCTGGAGTGTCCGGGCAGGGGGCCCAAGCTACGAGCAGTACTTC. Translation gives CAWSVRAGGPSYEQYF.

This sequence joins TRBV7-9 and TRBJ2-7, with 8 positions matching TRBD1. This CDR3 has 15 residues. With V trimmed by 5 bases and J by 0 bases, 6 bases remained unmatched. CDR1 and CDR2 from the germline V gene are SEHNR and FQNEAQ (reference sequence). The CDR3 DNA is TGTGCCAGCAGCACGGACAGGGAGAGCTCCTACGAGCAGTACTTC. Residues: CASSTDRESSYEQYF. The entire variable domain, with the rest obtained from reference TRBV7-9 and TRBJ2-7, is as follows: DTGVSQNPRHKITKRGQNVTFRCDPISEHNRLYWYRQTLGQGPEFLTYFQNEAQLEKSRLLSDRFSAERPKGSFSTLEIQRTEQGDSAMYLCASSTDRESSYEQYFGPGTRLTVT.

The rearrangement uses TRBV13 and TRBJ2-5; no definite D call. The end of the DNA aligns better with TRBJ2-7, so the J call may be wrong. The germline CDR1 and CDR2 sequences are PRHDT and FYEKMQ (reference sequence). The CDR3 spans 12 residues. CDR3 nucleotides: TGTGCCAGCAGCTTCGAGCCCTACGAGCAGTACTTC. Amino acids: CASSFEPYEQYF.

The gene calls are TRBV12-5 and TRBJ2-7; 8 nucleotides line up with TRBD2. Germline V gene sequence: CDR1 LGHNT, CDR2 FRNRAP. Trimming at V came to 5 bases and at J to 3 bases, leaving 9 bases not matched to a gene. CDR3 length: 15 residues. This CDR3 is CASGREGRTSYEQYF. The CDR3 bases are TGTGCTAGTGGTCGGGAGGGGAGGACAAGCTACGAGCAGTACTTC.

The chain's CDR3 is CASSILFVSNYGYTF. The CDR3 DNA sequence: TGTGCCAGCAGCATACTTTTTGTTTCTAACTATGGCTACACCTTC. This rearrangement joins TRBV7-9 to TRBJ1-2; D remains unclear. The V gene's germline CDR1 is SEHNR and CDR2 FQNEAQ (reference sequence). V shed 5 bases and J shed 0 bases, with 13 bases lying between them. The CDR3 consists of 15 residues.